These 25 T cell receptor beta chains originate from one sample sequenced in a study of cytomegalovirus exposure and HLA in healthy donors. PCR amplification relied on 60 Vbeta primers (plus 13 Jbeta primers). TCRdb keeps only in-frame clones here, not all; method: immunoSEQ multiplex PCR. The sample holds around 210,000 clones. The sequenced material came from PBMCs. All receptors come from a girl aged 2 to 9 in good health and CMV-seropositive.

This CDR3 reads CASRQGTEAFF. Written as DNA, the CDR3 is TGCGCCAGCAGACAGGGGACTGAAGCTTTCTTT. The chain is built from TRBV10-1 and TRBJ1-1, with 7 positions matching TRBD1. CDR3 length: 11 amino acids. V was pared by 6 bases and J by 5 bases, with 0 bases of the junction left unmatched. The germline V gene encodes CDR1 WNHNN and CDR2 SYGVQD (reference sequence).

The J gene is TRBJ1-5, the V gene TRBV27, with D possibly being TRBD1 (6 bases). This CDR3 has 15 amino acids. V gave up 5 bases and J gave up 0 bases, with 11 bases separating them. Germline CDR1 and CDR2: MNHEY and SMNVEV (reference sequence). The CDR3 nucleotides are TGTGCCAGCAGTACCCGACAGGATAGCAATCAGCCCCAGCATTTT. Amino acids: CASSTRQDSNQPQHF.

The rearrangement uses TRBV9 and TRBJ1-2; D perhaps matches TRBD1 (5 bases). Looked up from germline, CDR1 is SGDLS and CDR2 is YYNGEE. Trimming took 7 bases from V and 8 from J, leaving 15 bases between them. The CDR3 covers 12 residues. CDR3 coding DNA: TGTGCCAGCTCATATGTAGGGGAAGGCTACACCTTC. It codes for CASSYVGEGYTF.

V gene TRBV6-5 combines with J gene TRBJ2-5; TRBD2 aligns across 7 bases. The J call may be faulty, since TRBJ2-7 better matches the DNA end. The length of the CDR3 is 13 residues. From germline, CDR1 is MNHEY and CDR2 SVGAGI. The CDR3 is CASSRTRSYEQYF. The CDR3 DNA follows: TGTGCCAGCAGTCGGACTAGATCCTACGAGCAGTACTTC.

This sequence joins TRBV7-8 and TRBJ1-1; 10 bases are shared with TRBD1. The CDR3 sequence is 17 residues long. Germline V CDR1 and CDR2: SGHVS, FQNEAQ. J gave up 5 bases and V 1 base, and 10 bases lay outside the gene matches. The CDR3 reads CASSLGDRGRWLTEAFF. The DNA of the CDR3 is TGTGCCAGCAGCTTAGGGGACAGGGGACGATGGCTGACTGAAGCTTTCTTT.

The chain combines TRBV27 with TRBJ2-7, with TRBD2 as a possible D gene (5 bases). The CDR3 consists of 15 residues. Trimming removed 2 bases from V and 3 bases from J, with 14 bases in between. Germline CDR1 MNHEY, CDR2 SMNVEV (reference sequence). CDR3 residues: CASSLARLRGYEQYF. CDR3 DNA: TGTGCCAGCAGTTTAGCCCGACTACGGGGCTACGAGCAGTACTTC.

In nucleotides, the CDR3 is TGTGCCAGCTCACCGTTAAGGGCAGGGGATTCCGAAAAACTGTTTTTT. Translation: CASSPLRAGDSEKLFF. The rearrangement links TRBV18 to TRBJ1-4; TRBD1 is a possible D gene (6 bases). The ends were cut back, 3 bases at V and 8 bases at J, with 19 bases in the middle. The germline V gene encodes CDR1 KGHSH and CDR2 LQKENI. This CDR3 contains 16 residues. Full variable domain (rest looked up from reference TRBV18 and TRBJ1-4): NAGVMQNPRHLVRRRGQEARLRCSPMKGHSHVYWYRQLPEEGLKFMVYLQKENIIDESGMPKERFSAEFPKEGPSILRIQQVVRGDSAAYFCASSPLRAGDSEKLFFGSGTQLSVL.

The chain joins TRBV29-1 to TRBJ2-1; 8 bases map to TRBD2. The CDR3 consists of 14 residues. The germline CDR1 and CDR2 sequences are SQVTM and ANQGSEA. Trimming cost V 6 bases and J 6 bases; bases outside gene matches: 10. The CDR3 reads CSVVAGSSGNEQFF. CDR3 DNA sequence: TGCAGCGTGGTAGCGGGATCATCTGGCAATGAGCAGTTCTTC.

The CDR3: CASSQNGQYTDTQYF. CDR3 bases: TGTGCCAGCAGCCAAAATGGACAGTACACAGATACGCAGTATTTT. The chain is built from TRBV11-2 and TRBJ2-3; maybe TRBD1 (6 bases). V was pared by 5 bases and J by 2 bases, with 14 bases between. The CDR3 is 15 residues long. Germline CDR1 and CDR2: SGHAT and FQNNGV.

This chain links TRBV5-1 with TRBJ2-5, with D possibly TRBD2 on 5 matching bases. From germline, CDR1 is SGHRS and CDR2 YFSETQ. The CDR3 sequence is 15 residues long. The V end was cut by 2 bases, the J end by 2 bases, with 13 bases between. CDR3 sequence reads: CASSFNEGFQETQYF. Here the CDR3 DNA reads TGCGCCAGCAGCTTCAATGAGGGCTTTCAAGAGACCCAGTACTTC.

The chain joins TRBV28 to TRBJ2-7; TRBD1 matches at 8 bases. V lost 1 base and J lost 5; bases outside the gene matches: 7. This CDR3 spans 15 amino acids. In germline, CDR1 is MDHEN, CDR2 SYDVKM. This chain's CDR3 is CASSLFQGARDEQYF. CDR3 coding DNA: TGTGCCAGCAGTTTATTTCAGGGGGCGAGGGACGAGCAGTACTTC.

The chain employs TRBV19 and TRBJ1-1; D perhaps matches TRBD1 (6 bases). V dropped 4 bases and J dropped 2 bases, with 8 bases sitting between them. The CDR3 length is 13 residues. Germline V lookup: CDR1 LNHDA, CDR2 SQIVND (reference sequence). This chain's CDR3 is CASSRTANTEAFF. The CDR3 region has the DNA TGTGCCAGTAGTAGGACAGCTAACACTGAAGCTTTCTTT.

Notes on this clone: The final CDR3 position lacks the conserved phenylalanine or tryptophan, pointing to a likely read error. CDR3 coding DNA: TGTGCCAGTAGTAATAAGTTGACAGGGGAATTGTCGTGGGGCTCCGGGGAGCTGTTTTGT. As protein: CASSNKLTGELSWGSGELFC. V is TRBV19 and J is TRBJ2-2, with 8 bases lining up with TRBD1. V was pared by 4 bases and J by 6 bases, with 22 bases of the junction left unmatched. The CDR3 contains 20 residues. CDR1 LNHDA and CDR2 SQIVND come from the germline V gene (reference sequence).

The rearrangement joins TRBV4-2 to TRBJ2-4; tentative D call: TRBD1 (5 bases). Germline CDR1 reads LGHNA; CDR2 reads YNFKEQ. There are 17 residues in the CDR3. The ends were cut back, 0 bases at V and 0 bases at J, with 12 bases in the middle. The CDR3: CASSQDGRGKAKNIQYF. CDR3 DNA sequence: TGTGCCAGCAGCCAAGACGGTAGGGGCAAAGCCAAAAACATTCAGTACTTC.

The rearrangement links TRBV28 to TRBJ1-5; D perhaps matches TRBD1 (6 bases). V was shortened by 3 bases and J by 6 bases, with 12 bases between the two germline ends. This CDR3 contains 14 residues. CDR1 MDHEN and CDR2 SYDVKM come from the germline V gene. CDR3 DNA sequence: TGTGCCAGCAGTTTTGGGGGCTCGATTCAGCCCCAGCATTTT. This encodes CASSFGGSIQPQHF.

This sequence joins TRBV7-2 and TRBJ2-3, with TRBD2 matching 12 bases. The V gene's germline CDR1 is SGHTA and CDR2 FQGNSA. The CDR3 covers 16 residues. The V gene end was trimmed by 5 bases and the J gene end by 5 bases; junction bases not matched to a gene: 8. CDR3 sequence reads: CASSRRLAGVGDTQYF. CDR3 sequence (DNA): TGTGCCAGCAGCCGGCGACTAGCGGGAGTTGGAGATACGCAGTATTTT.

This rearrangement joins TRBV5-1 to TRBJ1-1; tentatively, D is TRBD1 (6 bases). The germline V gene encodes CDR1 SGHRS and CDR2 YFSETQ. Trimming removed 3 bases at V and 4 bases at J, with 37 bases between. There are 22 residues in the CDR3. The CDR3 spells CASSYSSKLSDRSSTVGTEAFF. The CDR3 DNA reads TGCGCCAGCAGCTACTCCTCTAAATTATCCGACAGGTCGTCTACCGTGGGCACTGAAGCTTTCTTT.

J is TRBJ2-5 and V is TRBV2, with unresolved D. Trimming took 1 base from V and 3 from J, leaving 6 bases between them. The V gene's germline CDR1 is SNHLY and CDR2 FYNNEI. The CDR3 has 13 amino acids. The CDR3 DNA sequence: TGTGCCAGCAGTGAAGATACAGAAGAGACCCAGTACTTC. It translates to CASSEDTEETQYF.

The V and J genes are TRBV27 and TRBJ2-7; 14 nucleotides line up with TRBD2. The CDR3 totals 17 residues. After removal of 5 bases from V and 6 bases from J, the junction contained 12 bases not matched to a gene. Germline CDR1 MNHEY, CDR2 SMNVEV (reference sequence). CDR3 sequence: CASSVPGLAGAVSEQYF. The CDR3 region has the DNA TGTGCCAGCAGTGTACCGGGACTAGCGGGAGCTGTGTCCGAGCAGTACTTC.

V and J are TRBV7-9 and TRBJ2-1; TRBD1 matches 9 bases. Losses at the gene ends were 1 base for V and 4 bases for J; bases not matched to a gene: 8. Germline-derived CDR1 and CDR2 are SEHNR and FQNEAQ (reference sequence). The CDR3 extends over 17 amino acids. The CDR3: CASSLGGPGQGYNEQFF. The CDR3 DNA follows: TGTGCCAGCAGCTTAGGGGGACCGGGACAGGGATACAATGAGCAGTTCTTC.

The chain recombines TRBV5-1 with TRBJ2-7; the match to TRBD2 covers 12 bases. V was clipped by 4 bases and J by 3 bases; unmatched bases: 5. Per germline, CDR1 SGHRS and CDR2 YFSETQ. This CDR3 is built from 15 residues. This CDR3 reads CASSLLTSGSYEQYF. The CDR3, as DNA: TGCGCCAGCAGCCTGCTGACTAGCGGGAGCTACGAGCAGTACTTC.

The chain recombines TRBV19 with TRBJ1-1, with D uncertain. This CDR3 has 15 amino acids. V was clipped by 3 bases and J by 1 base, with 12 bases between them. Germline CDR1 reads LNHDA; CDR2 reads SQIVND (reference sequence). CDR3 residues: CASSILAVPNTEAFF. In DNA form, the CDR3 reads TGTGCCAGTAGTATCCTGGCGGTACCGAACACTGAAGCTTTCTTT.

The V and J genes are TRBV5-8 and TRBJ2-6; 9 bases are a match to TRBD1. The CDR3 has 17 residues. V shed 4 bases and J 0 bases; nucleotides not matched to a gene: 5. From germline, CDR1 is SGHTS and CDR2 YDEGEE. The CDR3 loop is CASSPGQGTSGANVLTF. The CDR3 DNA reads as TGTGCCAGCAGCCCGGGACAGGGTACCTCTGGGGCCAACGTCCTGACTTTC. Drawing the rest from reference TRBV5-8 and TRBJ2-6, the complete variable domain is EAGVTQSPTHLIKTRGQQATLRCSPISGHTSVYWYQQALGLGLQFLLWYDEGEERNRGNFPPRFSGRQFPNYSSELNVNALELEDSALYLCASSPGQGTSGANVLTFGAGSRLTVL.

The chain recombines TRBV2 with TRBJ2-7; D is ambiguous. The CDR3 spans 15 residues. CDR1 is SNHLY and CDR2 is FYNNEI in the germline V gene. The V and J ends lost 3 bases and 2 bases respectively, with 14 bases between them. CDR3 loop: CASSEAEEPAYEQYF. The CDR3 DNA sequence: TGTGCCAGCAGTGAGGCAGAAGAACCAGCCTACGAGCAGTACTTC.

V gene TRBV6-1 combines with J gene TRBJ2-7; perhaps TRBD2 as D (6 bases). The germline gives CDR1 MNHNS, CDR2 SASEGT. The CDR3 consists of 15 residues. The V end lost 2 bases, the J end lost 4 bases, and 15 bases lay between the germline ends. The CDR3 DNA reads as TGTGCCAGCAGTGAAATGGCGGGGCTACCTTACGAGCAGTACTTC. Encoded protein: CASSEMAGLPYEQYF.